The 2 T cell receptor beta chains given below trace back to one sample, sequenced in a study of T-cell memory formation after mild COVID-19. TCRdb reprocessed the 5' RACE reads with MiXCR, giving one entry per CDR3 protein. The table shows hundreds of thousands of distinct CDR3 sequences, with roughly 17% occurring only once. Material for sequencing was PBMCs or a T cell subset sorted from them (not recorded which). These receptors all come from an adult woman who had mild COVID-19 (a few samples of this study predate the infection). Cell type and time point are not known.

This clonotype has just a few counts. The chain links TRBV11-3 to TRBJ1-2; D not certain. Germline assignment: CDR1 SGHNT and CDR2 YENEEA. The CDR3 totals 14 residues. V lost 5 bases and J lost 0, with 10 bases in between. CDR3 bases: TGTGCCAGCAGCCCCCGGGGAGCTAACTATGGCTACACCTTC. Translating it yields CASSPRGANYGYTF.

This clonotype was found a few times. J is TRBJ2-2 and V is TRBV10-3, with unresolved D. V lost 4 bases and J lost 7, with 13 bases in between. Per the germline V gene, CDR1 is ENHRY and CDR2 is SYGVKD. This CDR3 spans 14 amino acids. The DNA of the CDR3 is TGTGCCATCAGTGTTAGGAGCGATAACGGGGAGCTGTTTTTT. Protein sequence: CAISVRSDNGELFF.